This TCR beta chain comes out of a study of cytomegalovirus exposure and HLA in healthy donors. Whole-study results and caveats: V- and J-gene trimming of TCR beta was linked (in a later analysis) to a missense DCLRE1C variant. Further analysis was carried out later, and it showed several of the most significant clusters appearing linked to common viral pathogens. Cytomegalovirus-associated TCR beta chains were listed, numbering roughly 150.

60 Vbeta and 13 Jbeta primers were used in PCR. The protocol was immunoSEQ multiplex PCR, while the TCRdb copy is restricted to in-frame clones and leaves out a portion. The repertoire holds about 170,000 clones, with 80% to 90% as singletons. Note on this clone: The antigen is undetermined. Other DNA sequences in the sample encode the same CDR3.

The germline V gene encodes CDR1 MNHEY and CDR2 SMNVEV (reference sequence). V lost 3 bases to trimming and J lost 6 bases, with 8 bases between them. This CDR3 spans 13 amino acids. The origin of this receptor is a woman under 30 in good health and CMV-seronegative. V gene TRBV27 combines with J gene TRBJ1-4; D gene ambiguous. Sequenced: PBMCs. The CDR3 here is CASSFSGYEKLFF. The CDR3 DNA is TGTGCCAGCAGTTTTTCGGGGTATGAAAAACTGTTTTTT.